This T cell receptor beta chain was sequenced in a study of T cell repertoires in cytomegalovirus infection. Study-level background: Matching HLA type, along with CMV infection, was indicated by public TCR beta signatures. Study-wide points: HLA-C-restricted, CMV-specific TCR beta clonotypes were dominant ex vivo.

The ends were cut back, 3 bases at V and 2 bases at J, with 10 bases in the middle. Germline values: CDR1 SGHVS, CDR2 FNYEAQ. The CDR3 totals 14 residues. One entry per CDR3 protein results from TCRdb running MiXCR on the reads. The sample yields hundreds of thousands of distinct CDR3 sequences, under 45% seen once. As concerns this clonotype: Its antigen is not identified.

The chain employs TRBV7-6 and TRBJ2-5, with D uncertain. The material sequenced was cultured PBMCs, taken from culture after CMV antigen stimulation. The TCR comes from a human donor in good health (CMV status not recorded). Some clones in this sample may be carry-over from other donors' samples. CDR3 DNA sequence: TGTGCCAGCAGCTTCTCAGCATTTCAAGAGACCCAGTACTTC. It specifies CASSFSAFQETQYF.